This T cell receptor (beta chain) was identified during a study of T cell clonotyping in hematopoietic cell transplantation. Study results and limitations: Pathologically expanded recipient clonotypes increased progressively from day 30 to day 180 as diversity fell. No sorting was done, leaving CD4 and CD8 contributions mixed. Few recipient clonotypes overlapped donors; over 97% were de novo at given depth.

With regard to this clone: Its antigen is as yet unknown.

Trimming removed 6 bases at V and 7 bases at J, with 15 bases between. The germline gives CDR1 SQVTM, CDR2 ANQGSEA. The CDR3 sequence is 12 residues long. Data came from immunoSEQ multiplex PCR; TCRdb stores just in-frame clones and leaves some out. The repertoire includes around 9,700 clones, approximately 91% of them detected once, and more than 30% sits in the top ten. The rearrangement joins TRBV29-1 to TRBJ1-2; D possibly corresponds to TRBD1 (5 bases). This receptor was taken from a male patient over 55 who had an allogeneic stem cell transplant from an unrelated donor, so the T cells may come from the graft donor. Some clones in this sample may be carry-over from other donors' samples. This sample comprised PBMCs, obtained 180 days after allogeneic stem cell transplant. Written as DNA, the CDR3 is TGCAGCGTCGGTGACAGATTTGGTGGCTACACCTTC. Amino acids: CSVGDRFGGYTF.